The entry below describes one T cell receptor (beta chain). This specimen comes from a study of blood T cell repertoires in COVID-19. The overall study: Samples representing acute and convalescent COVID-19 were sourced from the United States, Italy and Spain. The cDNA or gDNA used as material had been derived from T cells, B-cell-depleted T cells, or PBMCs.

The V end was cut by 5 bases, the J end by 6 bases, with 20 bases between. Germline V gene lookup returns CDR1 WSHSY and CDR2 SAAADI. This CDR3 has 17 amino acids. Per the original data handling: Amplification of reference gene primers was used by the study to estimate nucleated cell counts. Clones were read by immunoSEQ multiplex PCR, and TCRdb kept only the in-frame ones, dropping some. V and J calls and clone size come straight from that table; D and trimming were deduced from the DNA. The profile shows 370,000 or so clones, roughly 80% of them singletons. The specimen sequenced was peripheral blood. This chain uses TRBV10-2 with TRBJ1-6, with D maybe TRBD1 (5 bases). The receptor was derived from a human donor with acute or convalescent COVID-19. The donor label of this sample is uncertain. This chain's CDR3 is CASSSPGLQPGNSPLHF. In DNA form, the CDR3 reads TGCGCCAGCAGTTCCCCGGGACTTCAACCGGGTAATTCACCCCTCCACTTT.